This note documents a single TCR beta chain sequence. At the DNA level, this CDR3 is encoded by other sequences in the same sample as well. These data originate in a study of blood T cell repertoires in COVID-19. Assay used: immunoSEQ multiplex PCR; TCRdb lists only in-frame clones, some missing. The sample lists more than 150,000 clones, more than 75% occurring once. The sequenced material came from peripheral blood. This clonotype was sampled from a man between 60 and 75 years old with COVID-19, enrolled during active disease.

CDR3 DNA sequence: TGTGCCAGTACCAGGAGAACAGGTAACACTGAAGCTTTCTTT. Its protein is CASTRRTGNTEAFF. The rearrangement joins TRBV19 to TRBJ1-1, with TRBD1 as a possible D gene (5 bases). V was shortened by 7 bases and J by 2 bases, with 14 bases between the two germline ends. The CDR3 length is 14 residues. CDR1 LNHDA and CDR2 SQIVND come from the germline V gene (reference sequence).